Listed here are 25 T cell receptor beta chains from one sample, sequenced in a study of blood T cell repertoires in COVID-19. TCRdb's table, derived via immunoSEQ multiplex PCR, lists solely in-frame clones and lacks some. The sample includes about 250,000 clones, around 85% of them seen just once. Sequencing input: PBMCs or T cells enriched from blood (not recorded which). All receptors derive from a woman aged 45-65 years with acute COVID-19.

V usage is TRBV4-3 and J usage is TRBJ1-5; the D gene is possibly TRBD1 (6 bases). CDR1 LGHNA and CDR2 YSLEER come from the germline V gene. The CDR3 contains 14 residues. Trimming stripped 0 bases from V and 7 bases from J, with 10 bases between. CDR3 bases: TGCGCCAGCAGCCAAGATTTAGGGGGACAGCCCCAGCATTTT. Translating it yields CASSQDLGGQPQHF.

The V gene is TRBV6-2 or TRBV6-3, the J gene TRBJ2-2; 9 bases are a match to TRBD2. Germline V gene sequence: CDR1 MNHEY, CDR2 SVGEGT. The V segment lost 4 bases and the J segment 5 bases; nucleotides outside the gene matches: 5. The CDR3 is 15 amino acids. CDR3 loop: CASSCGGAGTGELFF. Written as DNA, the CDR3 is TGTGCCAGCAGTTGCGGGGGGGCCGGGACCGGGGAGCTGTTTTTT.

The chain employs TRBV9 and TRBJ2-3; a possible D gene is TRBD1 (6 bases). Germline CDR1 SGDLS, CDR2 YYNGEE. The CDR3 runs 13 residues. Trimming took 0 bases from V and 4 from J, leaving 6 bases between them. The DNA for the CDR3 is TGTGCCAGCAGCGTAGAGGGGGCAGATACGCAGTATTTT. It codes for CASSVEGADTQYF.

The chain carries TRBV4-2 and TRBJ1-1; possibly TRBD1 for D (6 bases). V lost 0 bases and J 5 bases, leaving 16 bases between the germline ends. This CDR3 contains 16 residues. CDR1 is LGHNA, CDR2 YNFKEQ, per germline. Here the CDR3 DNA reads TGTGCCAGCAGCCAAGAGATCGCGGGGGCAGGAACTGAAGCTTTCTTT. This sequence encodes CASSQEIAGAGTEAFF.

V is TRBV18 and J is TRBJ1-1; tentative D call: TRBD1 (6 bases). Trimming took 5 bases from V and 1 from J, leaving 11 bases between them. Germline V CDR1 and CDR2: KGHSH, LQKENI. The CDR3 length is 14 residues. Here the CDR3 reads CASSTTGTNTEAFF. Here the CDR3 DNA reads TGTGCCAGCTCAACCACAGGGACGAACACTGAAGCTTTCTTT.

The CDR3 region has the DNA TGTGCCAGCAGCCAATGGGGGGGTATCGAAGAGACCCAGTACTTC. Protein sequence: CASSQWGGIEETQYF. This sequence joins TRBV14 and TRBJ2-5; 7 bases are a match to TRBD2. CDR1 is SGHDN and CDR2 is FVKESK in the germline V gene. Unmatched junction bases numbered 6, after V lost 2 bases and J lost 3 bases. The CDR3 covers 15 residues.

V gene TRBV6-1 combines with J gene TRBJ2-5, with 8 positions matching TRBD2. Germline V lookup: CDR1 MNHNS, CDR2 SASEGT. CDR3 length: 12 amino acids. Trimming removed 2 bases from V and 9 bases from J; junction bases left unmatched: 2. The chain's CDR3 is CASSEYGGAQYF. The CDR3 region has the DNA TGTGCCAGCAGTGAATACGGGGGGGCCCAGTACTTC.

V usage is TRBV6-6 and J usage is TRBJ1-1; 10 bases are shared with TRBD1. CDR3 length: 15 amino acids. CDR1 and CDR2 from the germline V gene are MNHNY and SVGAGI (reference sequence). The ends lost 7 bases at V and 2 bases at J; junction bases unmatched: 7. CDR3 DNA: TGTGCCAGCATCCTCGGGACAGGGGTAAACACTGAAGCTTTCTTT. Translated: CASILGTGVNTEAFF.

The gene calls are TRBV14 and TRBJ2-3, with 8 bases aligning to TRBD1. The CDR3 extends over 13 amino acids. From germline, CDR1 is SGHDN and CDR2 FVKESK. Germline trimming cut 3 bases from V and 6 bases from J; bases unmatched to any gene: 2. CDR3 nucleotide sequence: TGTGCCAGCAGCCAGAACAGGGGGGATACGCAGTATTTT. This gives the protein CASSQNRGDTQYF.

This chain links TRBV5-1 with TRBJ1-1, with 7 bases that match TRBD1. CDR3 length: 15 amino acids. V shed 4 bases, J shed 2 bases, and the junction held 8 bases outside the gene matches. Germline CDR1 reads SGHRS; CDR2 reads YFSETQ. The CDR3 sequence is CASSPTGTVNTEAFF. CDR3 DNA: TGCGCCAGCAGCCCGACCGGGACAGTTAACACTGAAGCTTTCTTT.

This clone appeared once. The chain recombines TRBV18 with TRBJ2-7; TRBD2 is a possible D gene (6 bases). This CDR3 comprises 15 residues. From germline, CDR1 is KGHSH and CDR2 LQKENI. Deletions cut 6 bases from V and 2 bases from J, with 17 bases between. CDR3 sequence: CASSTGTQPAYEQYF. The CDR3 nucleotides read TGTGCCAGCTCGACCGGGACTCAGCCCGCCTACGAGCAGTACTTC. Variable domain in full (rest from reference TRBV18 and TRBJ2-7): NAGVMQNPRHLVRRRGQEARLRCSPMKGHSHVYWYRQLPEEGLKFMVYLQKENIIDESGMPKERFSAEFPKEGPSILRIQQVVRGDSAAYFCASSTGTQPAYEQYFGPGTRLTVT.

The chain uses TRBV2 and TRBJ1-4; D unresolved. The germline gives CDR1 SNHLY, CDR2 FYNNEI. The CDR3 loop spans 12 amino acids. Trimming took 5 bases from V and 5 from J, leaving 6 bases between them. CDR3 protein: CASSSQNEKLFF. CDR3 DNA: TGTGCCAGCAGTAGCCAAAATGAAAAACTGTTTTTT.

The chain employs TRBV13 and TRBJ2-5, with 8 bases fitting TRBD2. The germline V gene encodes CDR1 PRHDT and CDR2 FYEKMQ (reference sequence). The ends lost 5 bases at V and 0 bases at J; junction bases unmatched: 11. The CDR3 extends over 17 amino acids. The CDR3 coding sequence is TGTGCCAGCAGCCCCCCCGGGGGGGGATGGTACCAAGAGACCCAGTACTTC. Protein product: CASSPPGGGWYQETQYF.

The chain couples TRBV19 to TRBJ1-1; 9 bases map to TRBD1. From germline, CDR1 is LNHDA and CDR2 SQIVND (reference sequence). The CDR3 has 14 residues. Trimming removed 7 bases from V and 0 bases from J; junction bases left unmatched: 3. The CDR3 DNA follows: TGTGCCAGTATGGACAGGGGAATGAACACTGAAGCTTTCTTT. Encoded protein: CASMDRGMNTEAFF.

The CDR3 DNA follows: TGTGCCAGCAGTTATAGTTGGACTAGATCCGGCGAGCAGTACTTC. It translates to CASSYSWTRSGEQYF. The genes are TRBV6-2 or TRBV6-3 and TRBJ2-7; 7 nucleotides match TRBD2. The CDR3 covers 15 residues. With V trimmed by 3 bases and J by 6 bases, 11 bases remained unmatched. The germline V gene encodes CDR1 MNHEY and CDR2 SVGEGT.

The V gene is TRBV9, the J gene TRBJ1-1; D is ambiguous. The CDR3 totals 15 residues. Trimming cost V 0 bases and J 5 bases, with 14 bases left between them. CDR1 and CDR2 (germline): SGDLS, YYNGEE. CDR3: CASSVVDLGSTEAFF. In DNA form, the CDR3 reads TGTGCCAGCAGCGTAGTAGATTTGGGGAGTACTGAAGCTTTCTTT.

Concerning this clone: At one boundary the junction diverges from the germline segment, which might be a read error. The chain uses TRBV4-1 and TRBJ2-2; perhaps TRBD2 as D (6 bases). The CDR3 loop spans 17 amino acids. The germline CDR1 and CDR2 sequences are MGHRA and YSYEKL. The CDR3 coding sequence is TGCGCCCGCAGCCCGCCGGGGTGGGGGGCGAACACCGGGGAGCTGTTTTTT. Translation gives CARSPPGWGANTGELFF.

The chain joins TRBV5-6 to TRBJ1-1; D gene unclear. V was trimmed by 2 bases and J by 3 bases, leaving 11 bases between them. Germline CDR1 and CDR2: SGHDT and YYEEEE. CDR3 length equals 14 residues. CDR3 loop: CASSFYDGYTEAFF. The DNA of the CDR3 is TGTGCCAGCAGCTTTTACGACGGGTACACTGAAGCTTTCTTT.

The genes are TRBV19 and TRBJ2-1; D is ambiguous. Trimming took 1 base from V and 10 from J, leaving 5 bases between them. Germline CDR1 is LNHDA and CDR2 is SQIVND (reference sequence). The CDR3 spans 11 residues. The CDR3 nucleotides are TGTGCCAGTAGTATAGGGCCGGAGCAGTTCTTC. Amino acid sequence: CASSIGPEQFF.

This clone was observed once. The V call is TRBV6-2 or TRBV6-3, the J call TRBJ2-1; D gene ambiguous. The CDR3 spans 16 residues. The V gene lost 0 bases and the J gene lost 2 bases, with 11 bases spanning the gap. CDR1 MNHEY and CDR2 SVGEGT come from the germline V gene. The CDR3 nucleotides are TGTGCCAGCAGTTACTCGAGTTCACAGACCTACAATGAGCAGTTCTTC. Amino acids: CASSYSSSQTYNEQFF.

The table lists this clone with a count of one. The gene calls are TRBV5-1 and TRBJ1-2; 9 bases align to TRBD1. This CDR3 has 15 residues. CDR1 and CDR2 from the germline V gene are SGHRS and YFSETQ. V trimming: 2 bases; J trimming: 2 bases; junction bases outside the gene matches: 4. CDR3 protein: CASSLRTGENYGYTF. The DNA for the CDR3 is TGCGCCAGCAGCTTAAGGACAGGGGAAAACTATGGCTACACCTTC.

The V and J genes are TRBV6-2 or TRBV6-3 and TRBJ2-7, with D possibly matching TRBD1 (8 bases). Trimming left V 7 bases short and J 5 bases short, with 27 bases between. The CDR3 consists of 17 residues. From germline, CDR1 is MNHEY and CDR2 SVGEGT. This CDR3 reads CASTPFGRTGSVDEQYF. Here the CDR3 DNA reads TGTGCCAGCACCCCATTCGGGAGGACAGGGTCGGTGGACGAGCAGTACTTC.

This chain connects TRBV7-3 to TRBJ2-5, with TRBD1 as a possible D gene (8 bases). V dropped 5 bases and J dropped 4 bases, with 17 bases sitting between them. This CDR3 region has 15 residues. The germline CDR1 and CDR2 sequences are SGHTA and FQGTGA. The CDR3 protein is CASSAHRGRAETQYF. The CDR3 DNA is TGTGCCAGCAGCGCCCACAGGGGGAGGGCAGAGACCCAGTACTTC.

V and J are TRBV5-8 and TRBJ1-5, with TRBD1 identical over 9 bases. Germline-derived CDR1 and CDR2 are SGHTS and YDEGEE. The CDR3 runs 15 residues. The junction had 3 bases not matched to a gene; V was cut back by 4 bases and J by 1 base. Here the CDR3 reads CASSGGQGSNQPQHF. The CDR3 bases are TGTGCCAGCAGCGGGGGACAGGGCAGCAATCAGCCCCAGCATTTT.

The chain employs TRBV14 and TRBJ2-3; 7 bases are a match to TRBD2. CDR3 size: 15 residues. V shed 4 bases, J shed 2 bases, and the junction held 6 bases outside the gene matches. The V gene's germline CDR1 is SGHDN and CDR2 FVKESK. CDR3 nucleotide sequence: TGTGCCAGCAGCCCTCGACTAGCCATCACAGATACGCAGTATTTT. It codes for CASSPRLAITDTQYF. Full variable domain (remainder filled in from reference TRBV14 and TRBJ2-3): EAGVTQFPSHSVIEKGQTVTLRCDPISGHDNLYWYRRVMGKEIKFLLHFVKESKQDESGMPNNRFLAERTGGTYSTLKVQPAELEDSGVYFCASSPRLAITDTQYFGPGTRLTVL.